The 9 T cell receptor beta chains below were found in one sample sequenced in a study of blood T cell repertoires in COVID-19. Generated by immunoSEQ multiplex PCR, the TCRdb table keeps only in-frame clones and is missing some. The data hold under 200,000 clones, with almost 85% observed a single time. Sequencing input: peripheral blood. The receptors were sampled from a man between 18 and 35 years old with active or convalescent COVID-19.

The J gene is TRBJ2-7, the V gene TRBV29-1; 9 positions match TRBD1. The junction had 3 bases not matched to a gene; V was cut back by 4 bases and J by 5 bases. This CDR3 spans 12 amino acids. Germline lookup yields CDR1 SQVTM and CDR2 ANQGSEA. In nucleotides, the CDR3 is TGCAGCGTTGGAGGACAGGGGAACGAGCAGTACTTC. Amino acid sequence: CSVGGQGNEQYF.

In this sample, this clone turned up a few times. The rearrangement uses TRBV5-1 and TRBJ2-7, with D possibly matching TRBD2 (5 bases). CDR1 SGHRS and CDR2 YFSETQ come from the germline V gene. V lost 3 bases and J lost 6, with 16 bases in between. The CDR3 runs 14 residues. CDR3 sequence reads: CASSSHGSRGEQYF. CDR3 DNA sequence: TGCGCCAGCAGCTCCCATGGTTCACGGGGCGAGCAGTACTTC. Drawing the rest from reference TRBV5-1 and TRBJ2-7, the complete variable domain is KAGVTQTPRYLIKTRGQQVTLSCSPISGHRSVSWYQQTPGQGLQFLFEYFSETQRNKGNFPGRFSGRQFSNSRSEMNVSTLELGDSALYLCASSSHGSRGEQYFGPGTRLTVT.

The J gene is TRBJ2-3, the V gene TRBV12-5; 8 nucleotides agree with TRBD2. The CDR3 consists of 17 residues. Germline V gene data show CDR1 as LGHNT and CDR2 as FRNRAP. V lost 3 bases, J lost 0 bases, and 8 bases stayed unmatched. Here the CDR3 reads CASGLAGVGASTDTQYF. The CDR3 region has the DNA TGTGCTAGTGGTTTAGCGGGAGTTGGGGCTAGCACAGATACGCAGTATTTT.

The J gene is TRBJ1-2, the V gene TRBV7-9; possible D gene TRBD1, 6 bases. The germline V gene has CDR1 SEHNR and CDR2 FQNEAQ (reference sequence). Trimming left V 2 bases short and J 2 bases short, with 9 bases between. This CDR3 is built from 14 residues. Here the CDR3 DNA reads TGTGCCAGCAGCTTACAGGGGATCAACTATGGCTACACCTTC. It is translated as CASSLQGINYGYTF.

This chain connects TRBV5-1 to TRBJ2-6; TRBD1 matches 8 bases. Germline V gene sequence: CDR1 SGHRS, CDR2 YFSETQ. Trimming at V came to 4 bases and at J to 0 bases, leaving 9 bases not matched to a gene. The CDR3 runs 18 residues. CDR3 sequence reads: CASSRKTGADSGANVLTF. The DNA for the CDR3 is TGCGCCAGCAGCCGGAAGACAGGGGCAGACTCTGGGGCCAACGTCCTGACTTTC. Complete variable domain (other parts from reference TRBV5-1 and TRBJ2-6): KAGVTQTPRYLIKTRGQQVTLSCSPISGHRSVSWYQQTPGQGLQFLFEYFSETQRNKGNFPGRFSGRQFSNSRSEMNVSTLELGDSALYLCASSRKTGADSGANVLTFGAGSRLTVL.

This sequence joins TRBV6-6 and TRBJ1-4, with a possible D match to TRBD1 (6 bases). Trimming removed 0 bases from V and 5 bases from J, with 10 bases in between. The germline V gene has CDR1 MNHNY and CDR2 SVGAGI (reference sequence). This CDR3 has 15 amino acids. The CDR3 spells CASSYSRGPNEKLFF. CDR3 nucleotide sequence: TGTGCCAGCAGTTACTCGCGGGGGCCGAATGAAAAACTGTTTTTT.

This chain links TRBV15 with TRBJ2-5, with 8 nucleotides matching TRBD2. There are 14 residues in the CDR3. Germline V CDR1 and CDR2: LNHNV, YYDKDF (reference sequence). V was pared by 5 bases and J by 5 bases, with 7 bases of the junction left unmatched. The CDR3 sequence: CATSWASGRETQYF. The CDR3 DNA sequence: TGTGCCACCAGCTGGGCTAGCGGGCGCGAGACCCAGTACTTC.

The chain combines TRBV7-5 with TRBJ2-3; the table's D call of TRBD1 was not tested on the DNA. TRBV7-5 is marked as a pseudogene. CDR3 size: 20 residues. The CDR3: CARSLVSLGQGARGTDTQYF. CDR3 sequence (DNA): TGTGCCAGAAGCTTAGTATCCCTTGGACAGGGGGCGAGGGGCACAGATACGCAGTATTTT.

The chain is built from TRBV7-2 and TRBJ2-1; D remains unclear. The CDR3 has 13 amino acids. Germline loops: CDR1 SGHTA, CDR2 FQGNSA. V lost 1 base and J lost 9, with 10 bases in between. CDR3 residues: CASSLVADREQFF. CDR3 in DNA: TGTGCCAGCAGCTTAGTAGCTGATCGTGAGCAGTTCTTC.